This T cell receptor beta chain was sequenced during a study of T cell repertoires in cytomegalovirus infection (dated by TCRdb to about 2019). General notes on the study: The peptide stimulations were aimed at well-studied HLA-B-restricted epitopes as well as recently identified HLA-C-restricted CMV epitopes, whose presentation resists viral immunomodulation. Donor HLA type was relevant to the analysis, as public TCR beta signatures indicated carriage of CMV infection together with the matching HLA type. On the study overall, not on this receptor specifically: Cumulative frequency of public TCR beta family members discriminated carriers of CMV infection plus the relevant HLA type in this cohort and an independent 352-donor cohort. The ex vivo response was dominated by HLA-C-restricted CMV-specific TCR beta clonotypes, which also provided the single most frequent clonotype in two of eight donors.

The treatment or condition label, read with the paper, signifies: in vitro stimulation with specific CMV peptide epitopes to enrich CMV-specific T cells. With respect to this clonotype: What antigen it recognizes has not been identified. Per-base quality was not reported, and no clone a single base away is much larger than it.

CDR1 and CDR2 (SGHTA, FQGNSA) derive from the germline V gene. The CDR3 has 14 amino acids, counting the end cysteine and phenylalanine. Only the CDR3 region is kept as DNA, spanning 42 bases read in frame from base 1. V and J are trimmed by 2 bases and 8 bases, and the gene matches miss 3 bases of the junction. Sequencing instrument: Illumina HiSeq 1500. The public reads were reanalyzed by TCRdb: fastp trimming at Q25, MiXCR alignment, in-frame beta chains only. One record per CDR3 amino acid sequence lists the most common genes and DNA. The sample table shows roughly 180,000 distinct CDR3 sequences, and less than 25% are seen once. The ten largest clones represent 25% of the sample.

The sequence was obtained from a human donor in good health (CMV status not recorded). Some clones in this sample may be carry-over from other donors' samples. The material was CD8+ T cells from cultured PBMCs, obtained from culture after CMV antigen stimulation. The chain couples TRBV7-2 to TRBJ1-6; 7 middle bases align to TRBD1. The sequenced DNA: TGTGCCAGCAGCTTAACAGGGGCGGATTCACCCCTCCACTTT. It encodes CASSLTGADSPLHF.